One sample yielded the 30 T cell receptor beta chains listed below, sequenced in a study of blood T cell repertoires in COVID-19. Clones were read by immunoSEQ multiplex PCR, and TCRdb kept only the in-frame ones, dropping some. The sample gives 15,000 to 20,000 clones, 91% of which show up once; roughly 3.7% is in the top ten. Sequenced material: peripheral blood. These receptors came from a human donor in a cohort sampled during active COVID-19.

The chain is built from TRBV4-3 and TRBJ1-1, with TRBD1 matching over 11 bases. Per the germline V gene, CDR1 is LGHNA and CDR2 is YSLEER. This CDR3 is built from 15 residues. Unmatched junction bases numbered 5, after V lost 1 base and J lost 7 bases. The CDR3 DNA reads TGCGCCAGCAGCCAAGCGCCGGGACAGGGGGATGAAGCTTTCTTT. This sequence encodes CASSQAPGQGDEAFF.

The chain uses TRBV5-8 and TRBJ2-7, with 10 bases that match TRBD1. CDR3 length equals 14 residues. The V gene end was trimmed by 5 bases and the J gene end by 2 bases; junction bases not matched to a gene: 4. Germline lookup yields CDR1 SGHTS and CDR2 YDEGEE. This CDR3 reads CASRRGQGTYEQYF. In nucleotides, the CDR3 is TGTGCCAGCAGACGGGGACAGGGGACCTACGAGCAGTACTTC.

CDR3 region: CASSSAGSGGASTGELFF. The DNA for the CDR3 is TGTGCCAGCAGCTCGGCTGGTAGCGGGGGGGCCTCCACCGGGGAGCTGTTTTTT. The rearrangement uses TRBV5-6 and TRBJ2-2, with 11 bases fitting TRBD2. The V and J ends lost 3 bases and 4 bases, in that order; junction bases with no gene match: 11. Per germline, CDR1 SGHDT and CDR2 YYEEEE. This CDR3 is 18 amino acids long.

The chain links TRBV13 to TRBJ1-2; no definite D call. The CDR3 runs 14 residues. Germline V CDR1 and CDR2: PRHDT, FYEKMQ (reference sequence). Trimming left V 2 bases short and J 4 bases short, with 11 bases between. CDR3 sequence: CASSLRGGSYGYTF. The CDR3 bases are TGTGCCAGCAGCTTACGGGGAGGGTCCTATGGCTACACCTTC.

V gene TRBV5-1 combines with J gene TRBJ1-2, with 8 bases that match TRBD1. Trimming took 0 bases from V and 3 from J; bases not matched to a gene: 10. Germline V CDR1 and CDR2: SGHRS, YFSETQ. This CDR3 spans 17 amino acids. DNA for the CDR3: TGCGCCAGCAGCTTGGCCCCAGGGGGCGCTTTCGACTATGGCTACACCTTC. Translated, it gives CASSLAPGGAFDYGYTF.

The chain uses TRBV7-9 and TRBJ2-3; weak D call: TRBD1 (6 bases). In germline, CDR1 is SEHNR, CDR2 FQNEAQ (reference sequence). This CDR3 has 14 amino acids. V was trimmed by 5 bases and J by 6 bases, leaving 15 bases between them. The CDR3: CASSQGKGGDTQYF. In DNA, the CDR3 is TGTGCCAGCAGCCAGGGGAAGGGTGGTGATACGCAGTATTTT. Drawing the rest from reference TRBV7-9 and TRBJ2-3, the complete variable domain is DTGVSQNPRHKITKRGQNVTFRCDPISEHNRLYWYRQTLGQGPEFLTYFQNEAQLEKSRLLSDRFSAERPKGSFSTLEIQRTEQGDSAMYLCASSQGKGGDTQYFGPGTRLTVL.

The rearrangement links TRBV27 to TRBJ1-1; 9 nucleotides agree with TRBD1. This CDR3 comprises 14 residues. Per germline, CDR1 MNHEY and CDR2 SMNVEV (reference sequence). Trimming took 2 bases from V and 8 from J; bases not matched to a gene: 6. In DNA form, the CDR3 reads TGTGCCAGCAGTTTAGGGACAGGGATCGGGGAAGCTTTCTTT. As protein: CASSLGTGIGEAFF.

The chain's CDR3 is CASSQSQGGRSPLHF. The CDR3 DNA is TGTGCCAGCAGCCAATCACAGGGGGGACGATCACCCCTCCACTTT. The rearrangement joins TRBV3-1 (or the pseudogene TRBV3-2) to TRBJ1-6, with 8 bases aligning to TRBD1. This CDR3 comprises 15 residues. V dropped 2 bases and J dropped 10; count of bases not matched to a gene: 7. Germline-derived CDR1 and CDR2 are LGHDT and YNNKEL (reference sequence).

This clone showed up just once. CDR3 loop: CASSQDWTGNSPLHF. CDR3 DNA sequence: TGCGCCAGCAGCCAAGATTGGACAGGCAATTCACCCCTCCACTTT. The gene calls are TRBV4-3 and TRBJ1-6; 7 bases align to TRBD1. There are 15 residues in the CDR3. Germline CDR1 and CDR2: LGHNA and YSLEER. V lost 0 bases, J lost 7 bases, and 3 bases stayed unmatched.

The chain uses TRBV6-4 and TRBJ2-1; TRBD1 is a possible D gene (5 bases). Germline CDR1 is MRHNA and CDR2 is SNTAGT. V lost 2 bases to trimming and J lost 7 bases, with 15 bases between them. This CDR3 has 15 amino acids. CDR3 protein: CASSDGPGIKNEQFF. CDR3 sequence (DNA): TGTGCCAGCAGTGACGGCCCAGGGATTAAGAATGAGCAGTTCTTC.

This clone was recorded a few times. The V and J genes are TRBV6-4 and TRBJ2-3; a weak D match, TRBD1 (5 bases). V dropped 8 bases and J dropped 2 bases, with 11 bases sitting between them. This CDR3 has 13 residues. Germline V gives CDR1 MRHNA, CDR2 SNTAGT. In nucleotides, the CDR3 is TGTGCCAGCGGGGCAGGGCACACAGATACGCAGTATTTT. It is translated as CASGAGHTDTQYF.

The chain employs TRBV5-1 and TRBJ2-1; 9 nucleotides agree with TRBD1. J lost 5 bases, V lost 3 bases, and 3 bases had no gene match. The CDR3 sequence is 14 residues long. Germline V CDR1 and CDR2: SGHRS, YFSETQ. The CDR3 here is CASSSGTGNNEQFF. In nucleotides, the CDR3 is TGCGCCAGCAGCTCCGGGACAGGGAACAATGAGCAGTTCTTC.

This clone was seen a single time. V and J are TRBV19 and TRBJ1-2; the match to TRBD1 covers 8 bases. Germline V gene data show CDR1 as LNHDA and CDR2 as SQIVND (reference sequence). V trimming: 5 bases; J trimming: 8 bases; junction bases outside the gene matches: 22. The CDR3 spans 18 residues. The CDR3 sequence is CASSPRTGRTRAEGGYTF. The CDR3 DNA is TGTGCCAGTAGTCCCCGGACAGGGAGAACGCGCGCGGAGGGGGGCTACACCTTC. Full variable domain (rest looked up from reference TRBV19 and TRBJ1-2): DGGITQSPKYLFRKEGQNVTLSCEQNLNHDAMYWYRQDPGQGLRLIYYSQIVNDFQKGDIAEGYSVSREKKESFPLTVTSAQKNPTAFYLCASSPRTGRTRAEGGYTFGSGTRLTVV.

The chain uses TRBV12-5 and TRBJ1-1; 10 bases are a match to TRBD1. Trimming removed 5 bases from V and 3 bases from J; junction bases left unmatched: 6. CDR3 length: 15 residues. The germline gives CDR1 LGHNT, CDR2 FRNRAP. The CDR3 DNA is TGTGCTAGTGGTCCCGGGACAGGGGTGTACACTGAAGCTTTCTTT. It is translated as CASGPGTGVYTEAFF.

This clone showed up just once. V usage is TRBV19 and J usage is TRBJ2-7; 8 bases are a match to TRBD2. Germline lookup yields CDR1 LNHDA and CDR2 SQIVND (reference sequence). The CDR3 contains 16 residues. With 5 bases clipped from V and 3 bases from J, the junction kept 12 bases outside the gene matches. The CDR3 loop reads CASSYFSGGGLYEQYF. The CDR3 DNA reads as TGTGCCAGTAGTTACTTTTCAGGCGGGGGGCTCTACGAGCAGTACTTC.

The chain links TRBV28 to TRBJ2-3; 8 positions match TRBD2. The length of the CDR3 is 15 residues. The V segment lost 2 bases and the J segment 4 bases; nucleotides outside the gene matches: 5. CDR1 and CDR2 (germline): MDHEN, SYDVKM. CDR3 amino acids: CASSLRSGGADTQYF. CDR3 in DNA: TGTGCCAGCAGTTTACGGTCGGGAGGGGCAGATACGCAGTATTTT.

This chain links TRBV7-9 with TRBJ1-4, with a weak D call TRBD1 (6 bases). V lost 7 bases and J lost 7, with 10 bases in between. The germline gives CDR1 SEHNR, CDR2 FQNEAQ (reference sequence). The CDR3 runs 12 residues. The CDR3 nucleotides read TGTGCCAGCATGGTACAGGGTGAAAAACTGTTTTTT. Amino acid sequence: CASMVQGEKLFF.

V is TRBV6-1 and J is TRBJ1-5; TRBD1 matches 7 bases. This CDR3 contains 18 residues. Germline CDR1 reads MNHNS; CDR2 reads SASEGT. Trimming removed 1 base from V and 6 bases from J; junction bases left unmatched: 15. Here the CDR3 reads CASSEDRGGWEGGQPQHF. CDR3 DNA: TGTGCCAGCAGTGAAGACAGGGGAGGATGGGAAGGGGGTCAGCCCCAGCATTTT.

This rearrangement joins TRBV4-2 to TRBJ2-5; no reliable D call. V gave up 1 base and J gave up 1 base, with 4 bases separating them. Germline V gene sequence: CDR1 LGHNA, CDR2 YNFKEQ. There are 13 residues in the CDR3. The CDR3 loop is CASSQVGQETQYF. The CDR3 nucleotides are TGTGCCAGCAGCCAAGTCGGCCAAGAGACCCAGTACTTC.

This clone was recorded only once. CDR3 protein: CARSLARAGRTPDTQYF. In nucleotides, the CDR3 is TGTGCCAGAAGCTTGGCCCGGGCGGGACGAACGCCAGATACGCAGTATTTT. The V call is TRBV5-3, the J call TRBJ2-3; a weak D match, TRBD2 (6 bases). TRBV5-3 counts as an open reading frame of uncertain function. CDR3 length equals 17 residues. Trimming removed 0 bases at V and 4 bases at J, with 18 bases between.

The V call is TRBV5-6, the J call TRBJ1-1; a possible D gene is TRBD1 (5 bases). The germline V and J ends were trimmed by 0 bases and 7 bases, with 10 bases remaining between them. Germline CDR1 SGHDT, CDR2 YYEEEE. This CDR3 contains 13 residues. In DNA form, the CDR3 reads TGTGCCAGCAGCTTGGGGACAAGGGTTGAAGCTTTCTTT. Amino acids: CASSLGTRVEAFF. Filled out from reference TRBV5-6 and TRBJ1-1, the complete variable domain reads DAGVTQSPTHLIKTRGQQVTLRCSPKSGHDTVSWYQQALGQGPQFIFQYYEEEERQRGNFPDRFSGHQFPNYSSELNVNALLLGDSALYLCASSLGTRVEAFFGQGTRLTVV.

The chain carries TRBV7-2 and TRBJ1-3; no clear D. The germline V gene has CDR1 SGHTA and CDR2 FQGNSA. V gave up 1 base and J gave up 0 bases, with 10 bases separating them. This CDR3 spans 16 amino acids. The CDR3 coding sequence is TGTGCCAGCAGCTTAGGCAGGCCGTACTCTGGAAACACCATATATTTT. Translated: CASSLGRPYSGNTIYF.

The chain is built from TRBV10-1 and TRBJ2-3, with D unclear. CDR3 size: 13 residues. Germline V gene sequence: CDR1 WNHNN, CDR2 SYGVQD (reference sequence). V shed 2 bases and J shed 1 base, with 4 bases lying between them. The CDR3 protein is CASSEAGTDTQYF. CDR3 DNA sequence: TGCGCCAGCAGTGAGGCGGGCACAGATACGCAGTATTTT.

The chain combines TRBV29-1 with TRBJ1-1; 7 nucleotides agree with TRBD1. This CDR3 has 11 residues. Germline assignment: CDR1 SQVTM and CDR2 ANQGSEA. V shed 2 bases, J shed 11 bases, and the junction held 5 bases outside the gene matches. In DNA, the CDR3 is TGCAGCGTTGAAAGGGCCAGGGGGGCTTTCTTT. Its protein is CSVERARGAFF.

CDR3 in amino acids: CASSLTFTDTQYF. CDR3 DNA: TGCGCCAGCAGCTTGACATTCACAGATACGCAGTATTTT. V and J are TRBV5-1 and TRBJ2-3; D ambiguous. Per the germline V gene, CDR1 is SGHRS and CDR2 is YFSETQ. The CDR3 runs 13 residues. Deletions cut 1 base from V and 2 bases from J, with 5 bases between.

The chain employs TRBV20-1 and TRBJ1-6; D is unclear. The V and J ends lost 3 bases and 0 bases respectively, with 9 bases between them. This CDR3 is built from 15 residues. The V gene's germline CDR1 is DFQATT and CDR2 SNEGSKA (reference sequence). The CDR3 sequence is CSASEEGSYNSPLHF. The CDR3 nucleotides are TGCAGTGCTAGTGAGGAGGGCTCCTATAATTCACCCCTCCACTTT.

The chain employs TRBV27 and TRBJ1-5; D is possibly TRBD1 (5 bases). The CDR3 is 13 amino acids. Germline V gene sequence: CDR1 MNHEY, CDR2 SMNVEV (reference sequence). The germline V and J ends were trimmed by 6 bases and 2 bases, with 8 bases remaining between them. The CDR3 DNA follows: TGTGCCAGCAGCTGGGGGGGCAATCAGCCCCAGCATTTT. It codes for CASSWGGNQPQHF.

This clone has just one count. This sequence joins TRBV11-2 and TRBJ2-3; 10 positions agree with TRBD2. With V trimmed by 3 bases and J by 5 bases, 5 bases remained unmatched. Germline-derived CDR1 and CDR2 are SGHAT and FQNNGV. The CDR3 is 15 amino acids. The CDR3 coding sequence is TGTGCCAGCAGCTTGCCTAGCGGGAGCCGAGATACGCAGTATTTT. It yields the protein CASSLPSGSRDTQYF.

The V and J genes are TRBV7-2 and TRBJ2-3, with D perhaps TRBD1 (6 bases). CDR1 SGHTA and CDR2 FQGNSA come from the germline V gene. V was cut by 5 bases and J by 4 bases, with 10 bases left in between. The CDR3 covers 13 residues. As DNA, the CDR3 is TGTGCCAGCAGCGCAGGACAGTCAGATACGCAGTATTTT. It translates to CASSAGQSDTQYF.

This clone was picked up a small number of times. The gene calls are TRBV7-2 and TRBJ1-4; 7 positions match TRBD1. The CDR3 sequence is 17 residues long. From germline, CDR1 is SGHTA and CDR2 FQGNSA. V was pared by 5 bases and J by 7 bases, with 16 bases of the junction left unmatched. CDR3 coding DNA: TGTGCCAGCAGCCCCCTGGGGCAGGGGGTTCGCGGTGAAAAACTGTTTTTT. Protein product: CASSPLGQGVRGEKLFF.